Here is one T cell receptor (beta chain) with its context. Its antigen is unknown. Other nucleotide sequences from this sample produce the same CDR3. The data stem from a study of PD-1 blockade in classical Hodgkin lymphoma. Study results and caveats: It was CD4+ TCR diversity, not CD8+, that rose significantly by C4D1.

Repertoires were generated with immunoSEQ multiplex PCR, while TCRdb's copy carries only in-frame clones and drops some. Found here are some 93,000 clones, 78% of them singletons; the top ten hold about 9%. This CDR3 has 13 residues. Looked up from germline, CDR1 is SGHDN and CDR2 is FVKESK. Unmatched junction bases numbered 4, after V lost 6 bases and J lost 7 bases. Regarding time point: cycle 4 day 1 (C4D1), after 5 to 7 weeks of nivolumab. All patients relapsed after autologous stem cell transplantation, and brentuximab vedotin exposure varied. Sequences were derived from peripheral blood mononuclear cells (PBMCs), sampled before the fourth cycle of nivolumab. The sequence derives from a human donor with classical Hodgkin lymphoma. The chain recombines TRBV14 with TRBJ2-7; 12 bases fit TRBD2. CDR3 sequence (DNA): TGTGCCAGCAGACTAGCGGGAGGAGGAGAGCAGTACTTC. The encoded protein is CASRLAGGGEQYF.